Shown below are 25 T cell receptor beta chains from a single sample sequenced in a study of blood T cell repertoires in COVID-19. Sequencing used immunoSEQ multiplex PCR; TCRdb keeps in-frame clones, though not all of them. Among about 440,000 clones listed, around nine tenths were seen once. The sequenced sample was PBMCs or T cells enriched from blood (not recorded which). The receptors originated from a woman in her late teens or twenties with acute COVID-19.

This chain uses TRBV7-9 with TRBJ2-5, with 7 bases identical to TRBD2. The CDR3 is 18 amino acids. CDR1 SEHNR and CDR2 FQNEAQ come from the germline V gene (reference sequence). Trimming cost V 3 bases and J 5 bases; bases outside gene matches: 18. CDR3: CASSFLLSGQRERETQYF. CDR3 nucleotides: TGTGCCAGCAGCTTCCTCCTTTCAGGCCAGCGGGAAAGGGAGACCCAGTACTTC.

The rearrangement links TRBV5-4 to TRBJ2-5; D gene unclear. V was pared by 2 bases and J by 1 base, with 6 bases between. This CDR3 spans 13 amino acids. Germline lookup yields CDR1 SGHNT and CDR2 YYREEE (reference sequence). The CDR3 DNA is TGTGCCAGCAGCTTCCAAGCCCAAGAGACCCAGTACTTC. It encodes CASSFQAQETQYF.

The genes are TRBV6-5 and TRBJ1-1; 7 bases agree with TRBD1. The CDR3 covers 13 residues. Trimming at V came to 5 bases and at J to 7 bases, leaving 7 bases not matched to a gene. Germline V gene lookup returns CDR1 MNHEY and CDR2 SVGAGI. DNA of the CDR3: TGTGCCAGCAGTCTCTCGCACAGGGGTGAAGCTTTCTTT. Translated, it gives CASSLSHRGEAFF.

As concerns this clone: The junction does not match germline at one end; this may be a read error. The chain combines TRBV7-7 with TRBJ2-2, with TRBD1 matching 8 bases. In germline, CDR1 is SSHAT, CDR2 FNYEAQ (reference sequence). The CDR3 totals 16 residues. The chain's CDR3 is CASSLNQGANTGELFF. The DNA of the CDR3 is TGTGCTAGCAGCTTAAATCAGGGGGCTAACACCGGGGAGCTGTTTTTT.

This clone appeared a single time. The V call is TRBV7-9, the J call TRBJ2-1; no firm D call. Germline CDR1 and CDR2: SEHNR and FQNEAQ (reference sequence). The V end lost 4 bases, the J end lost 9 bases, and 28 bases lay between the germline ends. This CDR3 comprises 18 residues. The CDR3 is CASSSIRDSHMRRGEQFF. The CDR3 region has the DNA TGTGCCAGCAGCTCAATCCGAGACTCCCATATGCGGCGTGGTGAGCAGTTCTTC.

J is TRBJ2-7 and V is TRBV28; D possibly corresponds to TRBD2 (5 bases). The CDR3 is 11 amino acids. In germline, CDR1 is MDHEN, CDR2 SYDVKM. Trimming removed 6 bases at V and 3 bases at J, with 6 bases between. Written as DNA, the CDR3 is TGTGCCAGCAGCGGGAACTACGAGCAGTACTTC. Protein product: CASSGNYEQYF.

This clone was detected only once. The CDR3 region is CASSLRGLGAYEQYF. The DNA of the CDR3 is TGTGCCAGCAGCTTGCGAGGTTTAGGCGCCTACGAGCAGTACTTC. The chain joins TRBV5-4 to TRBJ2-7; D call uncertain. The length of the CDR3 is 15 residues. Germline V CDR1 and CDR2: SGHNT, YYREEE (reference sequence). Trimming pared 1 base from V and 2 bases from J, leaving 13 bases between.

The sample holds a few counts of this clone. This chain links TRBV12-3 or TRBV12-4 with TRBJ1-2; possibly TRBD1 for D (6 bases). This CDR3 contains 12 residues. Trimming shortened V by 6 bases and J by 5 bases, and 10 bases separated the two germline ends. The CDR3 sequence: CASRTGSYGYTF. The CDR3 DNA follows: TGTGCCAGCAGAACAGGGTCGTATGGCTACACCTTC.

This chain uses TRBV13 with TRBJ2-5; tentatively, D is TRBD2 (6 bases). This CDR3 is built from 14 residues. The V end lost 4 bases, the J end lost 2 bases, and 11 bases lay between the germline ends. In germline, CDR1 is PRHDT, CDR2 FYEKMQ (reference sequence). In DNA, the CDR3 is TGTGCCAGCAGCTACCCTAGCGCTCAAGAGACCCAGTACTTC. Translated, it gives CASSYPSAQETQYF. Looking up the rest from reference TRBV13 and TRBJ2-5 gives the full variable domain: AAGVIQSPRHLIKEKRETATLKCYPIPRHDTVYWYQQGPGQDPQFLISFYEKMQSDKGSIPDRFSAQQFSDYHSELNMSSLELGDSALYFCASSYPSAQETQYFGPGTRLLVL.

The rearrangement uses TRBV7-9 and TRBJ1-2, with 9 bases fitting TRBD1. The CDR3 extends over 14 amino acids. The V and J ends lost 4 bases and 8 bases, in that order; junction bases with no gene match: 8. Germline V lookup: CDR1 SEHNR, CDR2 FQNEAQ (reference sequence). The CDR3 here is CASSSMGDREGYTF. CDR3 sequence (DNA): TGTGCCAGCAGCTCAATGGGGGACAGGGAAGGCTACACCTTC. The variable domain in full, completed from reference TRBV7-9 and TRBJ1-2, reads DTGVSQNPRHKITKRGQNVTFRCDPISEHNRLYWYRQTLGQGPEFLTYFQNEAQLEKSRLLSDRFSAERPKGSFSTLEIQRTEQGDSAMYLCASSSMGDREGYTFGSGTRLTVV.

Here the CDR3 reads CASSAGQLPSGNTIYF. CDR3 bases: TGTGCCAGCAGCGCCGGACAGTTGCCCTCTGGAAACACCATATATTTT. The chain has TRBV7-6 and TRBJ1-3; D might be TRBD1 (6 bases). Trimming pared 5 bases from V and 0 bases from J, leaving 14 bases between. The CDR3 is 16 amino acids. The germline V gene encodes CDR1 SGHVS and CDR2 FNYEAQ.

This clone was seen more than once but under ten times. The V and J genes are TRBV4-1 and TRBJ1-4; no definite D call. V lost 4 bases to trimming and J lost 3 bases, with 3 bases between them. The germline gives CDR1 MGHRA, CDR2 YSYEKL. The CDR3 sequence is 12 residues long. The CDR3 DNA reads TGCGCCAGCAGCCGAGCTAATGAAAAACTGTTTTTT. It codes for CASSRANEKLFF.

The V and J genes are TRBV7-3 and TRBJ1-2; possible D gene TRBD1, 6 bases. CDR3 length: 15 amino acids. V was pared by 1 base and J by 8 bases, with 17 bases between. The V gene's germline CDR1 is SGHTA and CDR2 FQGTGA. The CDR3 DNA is TGTGCCAGCAGCTTAAAGGGCTCGGCAGGGGACGGCTACACCTTC. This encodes CASSLKGSAGDGYTF.

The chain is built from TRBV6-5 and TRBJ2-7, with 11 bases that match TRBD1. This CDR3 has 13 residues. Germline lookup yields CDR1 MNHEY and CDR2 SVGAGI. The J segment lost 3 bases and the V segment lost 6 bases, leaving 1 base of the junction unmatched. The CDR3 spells CASRGTGGYEQYF. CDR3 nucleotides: TGTGCCAGCAGGGGGACAGGGGGCTACGAGCAGTACTTC.

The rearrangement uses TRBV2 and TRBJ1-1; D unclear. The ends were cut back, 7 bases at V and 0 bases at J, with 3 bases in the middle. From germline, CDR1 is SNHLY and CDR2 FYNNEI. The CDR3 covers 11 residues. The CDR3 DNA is TGTGCCAGCATAGTGAACACTGAAGCTTTCTTT. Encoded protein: CASIVNTEAFF.

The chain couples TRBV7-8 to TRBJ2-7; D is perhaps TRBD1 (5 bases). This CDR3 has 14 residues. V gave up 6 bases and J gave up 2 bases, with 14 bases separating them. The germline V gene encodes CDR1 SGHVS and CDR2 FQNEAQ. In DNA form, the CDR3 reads TGTGCCAGCAGGTATACGACAGATGCCTACGAGCAGTACTTC. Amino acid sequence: CASRYTTDAYEQYF. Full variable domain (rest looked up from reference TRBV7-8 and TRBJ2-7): GAGVSQSPRYKVAKRGQDVALRCDPISGHVSLFWYQQALGQGPEFLTYFQNEAQLDKSGLPSDRFFAERPEGSVSTLKIQRTQQEDSAVYLCASRYTTDAYEQYFGPGTRLTVT.

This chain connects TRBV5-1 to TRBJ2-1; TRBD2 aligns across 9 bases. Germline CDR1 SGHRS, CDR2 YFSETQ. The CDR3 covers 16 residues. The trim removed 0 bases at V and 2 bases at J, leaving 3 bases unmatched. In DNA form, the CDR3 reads TGCGCCAGCAGCTTGGTATTAGCGGGGGCCTACAATGAGCAGTTCTTC. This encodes CASSLVLAGAYNEQFF.

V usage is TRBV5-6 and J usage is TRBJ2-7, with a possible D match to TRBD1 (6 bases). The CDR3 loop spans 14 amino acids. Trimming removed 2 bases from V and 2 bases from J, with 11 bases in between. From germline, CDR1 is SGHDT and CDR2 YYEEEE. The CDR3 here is CASSLQDRTYEQYF. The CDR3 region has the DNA TGTGCCAGCAGCTTACAGGACAGAACCTACGAGCAGTACTTC.

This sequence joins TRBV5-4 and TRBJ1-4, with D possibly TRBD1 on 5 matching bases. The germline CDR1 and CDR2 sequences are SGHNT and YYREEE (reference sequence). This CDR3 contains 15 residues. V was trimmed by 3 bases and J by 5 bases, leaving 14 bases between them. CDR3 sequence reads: CASSWAGGSNEKLFF. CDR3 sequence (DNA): TGTGCCAGCAGCTGGGCTGGGGGGAGCAATGAAAAACTGTTTTTT. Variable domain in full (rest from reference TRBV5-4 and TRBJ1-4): ETGVTQSPTHLIKTRGQQVTLRCSSQSGHNTVSWYQQALGQGPQFIFQYYREEENGRGNFPPRFSGLQFPNYSSELNVNALELDDSALYLCASSWAGGSNEKLFFGSGTQLSVL.

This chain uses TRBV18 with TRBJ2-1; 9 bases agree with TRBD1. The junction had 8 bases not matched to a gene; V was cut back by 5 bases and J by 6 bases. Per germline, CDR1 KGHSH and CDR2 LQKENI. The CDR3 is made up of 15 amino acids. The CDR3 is CASSNGTGLSNEQFF. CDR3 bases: TGTGCCAGCTCAAACGGGACAGGGTTGAGCAATGAGCAGTTCTTC.

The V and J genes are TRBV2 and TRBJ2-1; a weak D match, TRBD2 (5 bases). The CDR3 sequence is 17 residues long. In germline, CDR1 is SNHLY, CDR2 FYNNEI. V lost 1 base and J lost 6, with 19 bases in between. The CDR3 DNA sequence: TGTGCCAGCAGTGAAGGATTAGCGAGACCAATTGGCAATGAGCAGTTCTTC. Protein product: CASSEGLARPIGNEQFF.

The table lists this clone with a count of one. The CDR3 protein is CASSSEDRGVTEAFF. The CDR3 bases are TGCGCCAGCAGCTCGGAGGACAGGGGTGTCACTGAAGCTTTCTTT. V gene TRBV5-1 combines with J gene TRBJ1-1; 9 bases map to TRBD1. The CDR3 runs to 15 residues. V trimming: 3 bases; J trimming: 4 bases; junction bases outside the gene matches: 7. Per germline, CDR1 SGHRS and CDR2 YFSETQ.

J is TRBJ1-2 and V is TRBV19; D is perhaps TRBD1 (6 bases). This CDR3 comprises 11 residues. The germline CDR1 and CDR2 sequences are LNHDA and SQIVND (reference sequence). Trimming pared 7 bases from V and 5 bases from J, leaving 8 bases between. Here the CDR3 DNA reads TGTGCCAGTACCGACAGGTATGGCTACACCTTC. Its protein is CASTDRYGYTF.

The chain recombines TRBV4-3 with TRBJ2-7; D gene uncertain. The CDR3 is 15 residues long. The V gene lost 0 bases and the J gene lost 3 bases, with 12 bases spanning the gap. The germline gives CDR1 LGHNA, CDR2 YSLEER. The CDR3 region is CASSQDLDGSYEQYF. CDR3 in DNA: TGCGCCAGCAGCCAAGATCTAGACGGCAGCTACGAGCAGTACTTC.

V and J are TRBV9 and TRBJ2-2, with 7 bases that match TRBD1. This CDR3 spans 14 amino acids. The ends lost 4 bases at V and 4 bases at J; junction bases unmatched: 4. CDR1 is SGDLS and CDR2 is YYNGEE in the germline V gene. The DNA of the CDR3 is TGTGCCAGCAGCCAGGGACAGCCCACCGGGGAGCTGTTTTTT. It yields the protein CASSQGQPTGELFF. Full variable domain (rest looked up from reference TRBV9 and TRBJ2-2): DSGVTQTPKHLITATGQRVTLRCSPRSGDLSVYWYQQSLDQGLQFLIQYYNGEERAKGNILERFSAQQFPDLHSELNLSSLELGDSALYFCASSQGQPTGELFFGEGSRLTVL.